This T cell receptor beta chain emerged from a study of OX40 agonist ivuxolimab in advanced cancers. At the level of the study: The diagnoses of dose-escalation patients were hepatocellular carcinoma, melanoma, renal cell or head and neck cancer.

The study, taken as a whole, reports: Nonresponders, in some cases, also had low normalized T-cell clonal expansion.

Details on this clone: No antigen is known for it.

CDR1 is SGHVS and CDR2 is FQNEAQ in the germline V gene. The ends lost 4 bases at V and 2 bases at J; junction bases unmatched: 3. CDR3 size: 14 residues. The table came from immunoSEQ multiplex PCR; TCRdb's copy has only in-frame clones and leaves some out. The data contain around 80,000 clones, more than 80% of them singletons. This receptor was taken from an adult with an advanced solid tumor such as melanoma, head and neck, liver or kidney cancer. The V gene is TRBV7-8, the J gene TRBJ2-3; the match to TRBD2 covers 7 bases. The sequencing used CD4+ or CD8+ T cells sorted from blood, collected in a trial of the OX40 agonist ivuxolimab. The CDR3 coding sequence is TGTGCCAGCAGCTCGGAGCGGGACACAGATACGCAGTATTTT. Protein sequence: CASSSERDTDTQYF.